Given below is one TCR beta chain in context. No antigen is known for it. No quality values exist for individual bases; no much larger clone is one base distant. This entry is derived from a study of blood T cell repertoires in COVID-19 (dated by TCRdb to the early 2020s). Broadly, across the study: Collaborator samples came from the United States, Italy and Spain and covered acute and convalescent phases of COVID-19. The material from the prospective study consisted of cDNA or gDNA derived from T cells, B-cell-depleted T cells, or PBMCs. Deeply sampled blood TCRbeta repertoires from subjects exposed to, actively infected with, or recovered from COVID-19 were included in the dataset. The repertoires were made available in a free public database intended to serve as a resource for research on the immune response to SARS-CoV-2. The samples were drawn from the first 160 participants of the ongoing ImmuneRACE study and from under 1,500 subjects provided by 6 global collaborators. A de-identified subject ID, COVID-19 status, age in years and sex were almost always included in the sample metadata. Where HLA class I and class II types were available, the types were taken from metadata supplied by the sample provider, not from assay-based typing.

TCRbeta CDR3 regions were amplified from genomic DNA by means of the immunoSEQ Assay, a bias-controlled multiplex PCR. The source study handled its data this way. Nucleated cell counts per sample were estimated from amplification of reference gene primers within the assay. Sequence reads were collapsed and filtered to measure the absolute abundance of every unique TCRbeta CDR3 rearrangement. For each sample, productive Simpson clonality was calculated as the square root of Simpson's diversity index across productive rearrangements. Sourced from immuneACCESS, this table was stored by TCRdb with only in-frame sequences that have V and J called. A share of the clones is absent; for the studies checked, an unresolved V gene accounts for under half, and the remainder has no known explanation. V, J and clone size are those of that table, while D and trimming were read from the DNA. The sample table lists roughly 400,000 clones, approximately 92% of them with a count of one. The ten largest clones add up to roughly 1.1% of the sample.

What the work shows at the level of the full study, not this receptor alone: How much clinical and demographic metadata was included differed by source and by participant, and the metadata was provided uncurated.

Participants in the prospective study were aged about 18 to 89 years, lived in 20 to 25 United States geographic areas, and enrolled through a virtual design. In the prospective study, participants were assigned to cohorts based on the clinical history participants reported in a screening survey and a study questionnaire. Recovered participants in ImmuneRACE Cohort 3 were defined as having two consecutive negative NP/OP PCR tests, clearance from a healthcare professional, or resolution of symptoms. Each participant in the prospective study had whole blood, serum and a nasopharyngeal or oropharyngeal swab collected by mobile phlebotomists. Prospective study participants could optionally give additional blood draws and questionnaires over an approximately two-month period. Prospective study blood samples were shipped either frozen or at room temperature before DNA extraction. The germline V gene encodes CDR1 SGHDT and CDR2 YYEEEE. The CDR3 goes from the cysteine to the phenylalanine over 13 residues. Of all the DNA, just the CDR3 is kept, 39 bases in frame from base 1. The junction carries 12 bases between V and J, which are trimmed by 2 bases and 7 bases respectively.

The sequenced sample consisted of PBMCs or T cells enriched from blood (not recorded which). The sequence is built from TRBV5-6 and TRBJ1-1; the D gene is perhaps TRBD1, on 6 matching bases. The clonotype originates from a young man who had recovered from COVID-19. The nucleotide sequence is TGTGCCAGCAGCTTCCGCAGGGGCGGTGAAGCTTTCTTT. It translates as CASSFRRGGEAFF.